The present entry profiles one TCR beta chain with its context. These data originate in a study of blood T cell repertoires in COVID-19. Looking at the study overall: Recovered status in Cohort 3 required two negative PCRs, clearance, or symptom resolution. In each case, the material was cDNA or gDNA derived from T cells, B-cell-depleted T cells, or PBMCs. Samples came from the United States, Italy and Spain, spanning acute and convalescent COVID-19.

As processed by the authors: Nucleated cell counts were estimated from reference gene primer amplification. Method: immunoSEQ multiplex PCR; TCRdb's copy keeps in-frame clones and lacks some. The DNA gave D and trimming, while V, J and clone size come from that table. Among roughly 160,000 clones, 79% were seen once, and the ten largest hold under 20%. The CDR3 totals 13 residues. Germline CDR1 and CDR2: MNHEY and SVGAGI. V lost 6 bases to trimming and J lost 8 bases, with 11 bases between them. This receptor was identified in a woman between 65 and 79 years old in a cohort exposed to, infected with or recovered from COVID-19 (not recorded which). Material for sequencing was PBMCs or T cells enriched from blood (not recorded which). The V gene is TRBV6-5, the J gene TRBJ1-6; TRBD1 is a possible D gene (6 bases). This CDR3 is CASRRDTYSPLHF. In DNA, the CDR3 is TGTGCCAGCAGAAGGGACACTTATTCACCCCTCCACTTT.